These 5 T cell receptor beta chains were sequenced from one sample in a study of blood T cells in healthy people across ages. A second PCR, run for roughly 7 to 12 cycles, used a sample-barcoded 5' primer plus a J-beta primer mix. MiXCR was run by TCRdb on the 5' RACE reads, yielding one entry per CDR3 protein. Of 600,000 to 850,000 distinct CDR3 sequences listed, about 40% are singletons. Sequencing was done on a sample of blood. The receptors were sampled from a woman in her sixties or seventies in good health.

Of note for this clonotype: An end of the junction does not agree with germline; a read error may underlie this. J is TRBJ2-1 and V is TRBV4-1; D may be TRBD2 (5 bases). This CDR3 has 13 amino acids. CDR1 and CDR2 from the germline V gene are MGHRA and YSYEKL. The CDR3: CASSAGEYKEQFF. CDR3 DNA: TGCGCCAGCAGCGCCGGGGAGTACAAGGAGCAGTTCTTC.

V gene TRBV9 combines with J gene TRBJ2-7, with 13 bases identical to TRBD2. Germline CDR1 SGDLS, CDR2 YYNGEE. The V gene end was trimmed by 4 bases and the J gene end by 3 bases; junction bases not matched to a gene: 4. The CDR3 totals 15 residues. Written as DNA, the CDR3 is TGTGCCAGCAGCCGGGGGACTAGCGGGATCTACGAGCAGTACTTC. Its translation: CASSRGTSGIYEQYF.

This clonotype was counted a few times. This sequence joins TRBV7-9 and TRBJ2-3, with TRBD1 matching 10 bases. The germline CDR1 and CDR2 sequences are SEHNR and FQNEAQ (reference sequence). The V segment lost 6 bases and the J segment 3 bases; nucleotides outside the gene matches: 6. CDR3 size: 15 residues. CDR3 in amino acids: CASRRQGAGTDTQYF. The CDR3 nucleotides are TGTGCCAGCAGACGACAGGGGGCAGGTACAGATACGCAGTATTTT.

This clonotype was observed a single time. The chain joins TRBV6-2 or TRBV6-3 to TRBJ2-3; 9 nucleotides align to TRBD2. Germline lookup yields CDR1 MNHEY and CDR2 SVGEGT. This CDR3 has 18 residues. With 0 bases clipped from V and 4 bases from J, the junction kept 11 bases outside the gene matches. For the CDR3, the DNA is TGTGCCAGCAGTTACTCTCTAGGTAGCGGGAGCTCTTCAGATACGCAGTATTTT. It is translated as CASSYSLGSGSSSDTQYF.

The genes are TRBV11-2 and TRBJ2-5; the D call may be TRBD1 or TRBD2 (5 bases each). Per the germline V gene, CDR1 is SGHAT and CDR2 is FQNNGV. CDR3 length equals 16 residues. Trimming took 4 bases from V and 11 from J, leaving 26 bases between them. In nucleotides, the CDR3 is TGTGCCAGCAGCTCATGGACCCAGGGTCGAGGGGATGAGCAGTACTTC. Protein: CASSSWTQGRGDEQYF.